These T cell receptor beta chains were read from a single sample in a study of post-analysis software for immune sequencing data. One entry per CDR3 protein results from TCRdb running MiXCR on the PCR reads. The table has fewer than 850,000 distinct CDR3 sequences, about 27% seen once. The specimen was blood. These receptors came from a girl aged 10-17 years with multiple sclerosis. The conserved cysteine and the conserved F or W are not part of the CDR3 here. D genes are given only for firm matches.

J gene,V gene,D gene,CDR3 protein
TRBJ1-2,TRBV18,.,ASSLGHTNYGYT
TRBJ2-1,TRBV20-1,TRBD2,SASTSGRDYNEQF
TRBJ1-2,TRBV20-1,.,SARGGWDGYT
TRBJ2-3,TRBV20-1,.,STPGRTSDTQY
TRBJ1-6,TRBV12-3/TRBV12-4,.,ASSFFGEGNSPLH
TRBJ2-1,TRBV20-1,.,SASPPTVRGVNEQF
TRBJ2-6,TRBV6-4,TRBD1,ASTVPGQGLSGANVLT
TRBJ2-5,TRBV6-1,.,ASSEFIGAAQY
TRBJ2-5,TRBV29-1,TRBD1,SVQTGWEGTQY
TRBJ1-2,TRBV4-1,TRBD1,ASRLGGGNYGYT
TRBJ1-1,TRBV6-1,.,ASSPTWERTEAF
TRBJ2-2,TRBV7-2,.,ASSLVGGGELF
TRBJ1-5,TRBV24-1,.,ATSDLGGQPQH
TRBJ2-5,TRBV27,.,ASSRSGSQETQY
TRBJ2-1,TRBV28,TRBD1,ASSHPTGFILNEQF
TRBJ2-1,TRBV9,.,ASSVDAGTYNEQF
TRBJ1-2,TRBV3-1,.,ASSHGLGEAGYT
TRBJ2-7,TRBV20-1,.,SGTFRTEAYEQY
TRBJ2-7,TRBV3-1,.,ASSQATASYEQY
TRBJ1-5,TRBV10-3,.,AISAAGQNQPQH
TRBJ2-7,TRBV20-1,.,SARTFRTGASSYEQY
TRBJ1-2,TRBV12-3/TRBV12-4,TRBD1,ASSHPQGATSGYT
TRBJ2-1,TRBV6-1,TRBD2,ATPFPGLAGRNNEQF
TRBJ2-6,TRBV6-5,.,ASSPTGGNVLT
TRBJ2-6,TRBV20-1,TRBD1,SATQGANSGANVLT
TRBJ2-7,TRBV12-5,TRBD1,ASGLDRGLYSYEQY
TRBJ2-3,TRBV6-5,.,ASSYSDTQY
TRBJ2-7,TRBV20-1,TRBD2,SAAPPSGSSDEQY
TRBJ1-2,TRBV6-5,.,ASSSPGGTNYGYT
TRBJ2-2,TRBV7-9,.,AISLQANTGELF